This paragraph reports one T cell receptor (beta chain). The data originate from a study of blood T cell repertoires in COVID-19. As for the study in general: The study drew acute and convalescent COVID-19 samples from the United States, Italy and Spain. From T cells, B-cell-depleted T cells, or PBMCs came the material, which was cDNA or gDNA.

Original data processing: Amplified reference gene primers provided the basis for estimating nucleated cell counts. The table came from immunoSEQ multiplex PCR; TCRdb's copy has only in-frame clones and leaves some out. V, J and clone size are those of that table, while D and trimming were read from the DNA. The table records tens of thousands of clones, roughly 90% of them present only once. The CDR3 spans 14 residues. Germline assignment: CDR1 KGHSH and CDR2 LQKENI. The ends lost 2 bases at V and 6 bases at J; junction bases unmatched: 5. The rearrangement joins TRBV18 to TRBJ2-3, with TRBD2 identical over 7 bases. This clonotype originated in a man aged 50 to 60 with active or convalescent COVID-19. Specimen: peripheral blood. CDR3 bases: TGTGCCAGCTCACCAGTTGCGGGAGCGGATACGCAGTATTTT. Residues: CASSPVAGADTQYF.